The 18 T cell receptor beta chains listed next were all sequenced from one sample in a study of glioma-infiltrating T cells. Using RNA template, CDR3s of TCR alpha and beta were amplified with iRepertoire arm-PCR. MiXCR was run by TCRdb on the multiplex PCR reads, yielding one entry per CDR3 protein. The sample has approximately 190,000 distinct CDR3 sequences; more than 25% are singletons. The sequenced sample was glioma tissue, nonneoplastic brain tissue, or PBMCs (not recorded which). Source of these receptors: a human donor with low-grade glioma or glioblastoma, undergoing nonglioma brain surgery, or in good health (not recorded which).

This clonotype was observed at least ten times. The genes are TRBV20-1 and TRBJ1-1; D gene ambiguous. The CDR3 is 16 residues long. CDR1 is DFQATT, CDR2 SNEGSKA, per germline (reference sequence). The V end was cut by 5 bases, the J end by 4 bases, with 23 bases between. CDR3 coding DNA: TGCAGTGCTGGGAGAACCCCCAGACCGGGCGGCACTGAAGCTTTCTTT. This gives the protein CSAGRTPRPGGTEAFF.

This clonotype appeared once. V and J are TRBV5-8 and TRBJ1-1; 8 positions match TRBD1. J gave up 6 bases and V 2 bases, and 15 bases lay outside the gene matches. Germline assignment: CDR1 SGHTS and CDR2 YDEGEE. The CDR3 runs 17 residues. CDR3 region: CASSLTGGAGIAAEAFF. CDR3 nucleotide sequence: TGTGCCAGCAGCTTAACAGGGGGGGCAGGCATCGCCGCTGAAGCTTTCTTT.

This sequence joins TRBV6-2 or TRBV6-3 and TRBJ2-3, with D possibly matching TRBD2 (6 bases). The CDR3 is 15 residues long. The ends were cut back, 5 bases at V and 6 bases at J, with 18 bases in the middle. CDR1 MNHEY and CDR2 SVGEGT come from the germline V gene. This CDR3 is CASSGGSTSSDTQYF. CDR3 coding DNA: TGTGCCAGCAGTGGGGGTAGTACTAGCTCGGATACGCAGTATTTT.

The chain couples TRBV12-3 or TRBV12-4 to TRBJ2-3; D is unresolved. This CDR3 has 15 amino acids. V dropped 7 bases and J dropped 0 bases, with 14 bases sitting between them. CDR3 DNA sequence: TGTGCCAGCACCTTATACGTTACAAGCACAGATACGCAGTATTTT. This gives the protein CASTLYVTSTDTQYF.

In its sample, this clonotype was seen a few times. The chain is built from TRBV7-2 and TRBJ2-7; D might be TRBD1 (6 bases). The ends were cut back, 1 base at V and 4 bases at J, with 11 bases in the middle. CDR3 size: 14 residues. Germline V CDR1 and CDR2: SGHTA, FQGNSA. The CDR3: CASSLGDIRYEQYF. The DNA of the CDR3 is TGTGCCAGCAGCTTAGGGGACATAAGGTACGAGCAGTACTTC.

The chain recombines TRBV7-9 with TRBJ2-7; TRBD1 or TRBD2 may be the D gene (6 bases each). Looked up from germline, CDR1 is SEHNR and CDR2 is FQNEAQ (reference sequence). The CDR3 is made up of 14 amino acids. Trimming cost V 5 bases and J 6 bases, with 17 bases left between them. The CDR3 sequence is CASSVGGQCVEQYF. DNA for the CDR3: TGTGCCAGCAGCGTCGGGGGCCAGTGTGTCGAGCAGTACTTC.

As for this clonotype: The junction and the germline gene differ at one end; a read error may be behind it. This chain joins TRBV6-2 or TRBV6-3 and TRBJ1-1; a weak D match, TRBD1 (5 bases). The V gene's germline CDR1 is MNHEY and CDR2 SVGEGT. This CDR3 contains 12 residues. This CDR3 reads CASKGYSTEAFF. The CDR3, as DNA: TGTGCCAGCAAGGGGTATTCCACTGAAGCTTTTTTT.

The chain carries TRBV2 and TRBJ2-3; possibly TRBD2 for D (6 bases). The CDR3 covers 14 residues. V shed 8 bases and J shed 2 bases, with 14 bases lying between them. CDR1 SNHLY and CDR2 FYNNEI come from the germline V gene. The CDR3 is CASSLARPTDTQYF. The DNA of the CDR3 is TGTGCCAGCTCACTAGCAAGGCCCACAGATACGCAGTATTTT.

This chain connects TRBV27 to TRBJ1-5, with 9 bases identical to TRBD1. CDR1 is MNHEY, CDR2 SMNVEV, per germline (reference sequence). The ends lost 5 bases at V and 7 bases at J; junction bases unmatched: 9. The length of the CDR3 is 15 residues. The CDR3 loop is CASSKGTGQRQPQHF. CDR3 sequence (DNA): TGTGCCAGCAGTAAAGGGACAGGGCAACGGCAGCCCCAGCATTTT.

This chain joins TRBV7-6 and TRBJ2-3; TRBD2 aligns across 13 bases. The germline CDR1 and CDR2 sequences are SGHVS and FNYEAQ. The CDR3 has 18 amino acids. Losses at the gene ends were 6 bases for V and 2 bases for J; bases not matched to a gene: 11. The CDR3 DNA is TGTGCCAGCAGGGATAAAGGGACTAGCGGGGCTAACACAGATACGCAGTATTTT. Amino acids: CASRDKGTSGANTDTQYF. Supplemented by reference TRBV7-6 and TRBJ2-3, the full variable domain reads GAGVSQSPRYKVTKRGQDVALRCDPISGHVSLYWYRQALGQGPEFLTYFNYEAQQDKSGLPNDRFSAERPEGSISTLTIQRTEQRDSAMYRCASRDKGTSGANTDTQYFGPGTRLTVL.

A few counts support this clonotype. This may be a read error: a much more frequent sequence differs by one nucleotide. The chain links TRBV7-9 to TRBJ1-5, with TRBD1 as a possible D gene (5 bases). Per germline, CDR1 SEHNR and CDR2 FQNEAQ (reference sequence). This CDR3 is 15 amino acids long. V was cut by 6 bases and J by 2 bases, with 14 bases left in between. The CDR3 here is CASSTGFVCNQPQHF. CDR3 in DNA: TGTGCCAGCAGTACAGGTTTTGTGTGCAATCAGCCCCAGCATTTT.

This clonotype occurred many times. V is TRBV4-3 and J is TRBJ1-1; tentatively, D is TRBD1 (5 bases). The CDR3 contains 16 residues. The V end was cut by 0 bases, the J end by 5 bases, with 16 bases between. The germline gives CDR1 LGHNA, CDR2 YSLEER. CDR3 in DNA: TGCGCCAGCAGCCAAGATTTGACCCGGTGGGGGACTGAAGCTTTCTTT. Encoded protein: CASSQDLTRWGTEAFF.

This clonotype was seen only a few times. This chain uses TRBV5-4 with TRBJ2-3, with TRBD2 as a possible D gene (8 bases). Germline V gene data show CDR1 as SGHNT and CDR2 as YYREEE (reference sequence). This CDR3 comprises 16 residues. With 4 bases removed from V and 1 base from J, the gap between germline ends came to 16 bases. DNA for the CDR3: TGTGCCAGCAGCCGGGGACTAGGGACAGGCACAGATACGCAGTATTTT. It is translated as CASSRGLGTGTDTQYF. Variable domain in full (rest from reference TRBV5-4 and TRBJ2-3): ETGVTQSPTHLIKTRGQQVTLRCSSQSGHNTVSWYQQALGQGPQFIFQYYREEENGRGNFPPRFSGLQFPNYSSELNVNALELDDSALYLCASSRGLGTGTDTQYFGPGTRLTVL.

As regards this clonotype: It may be a read error: a sequence one base away is much more abundant. The genes are TRBV12-3 or TRBV12-4 and TRBJ1-5; 7 positions agree with TRBD1. Unmatched junction bases numbered 8, after V lost 0 bases and J lost 3 bases. The CDR3 has 17 residues. The CDR3 coding sequence is TGTGCCAGCAGTTTAGCAGCGACAGGGTGTTCCAATCAGCCCCAGCATTTT. It specifies CASSLAATGCSNQPQHF.

The chain couples TRBV27 to TRBJ2-7; 11 bases match TRBD2. The CDR3 loop spans 15 amino acids. CDR1 MNHEY and CDR2 SMNVEV come from the germline V gene (reference sequence). Trimming removed 7 bases from V and 11 bases from J; junction bases left unmatched: 16. CDR3 residues: CASTTGTSGTKEKYF. The CDR3, as DNA: TGTGCCAGCACCACAGGGACTAGCGGTACGAAAGAGAAGTACTTC.

This clonotype has just one count. This may stem from a read error, because a much larger clone lies one nucleotide away. The J gene is TRBJ2-3, the V gene TRBV4-1; TRBD2 is a possible D gene (5 bases). The germline V gene has CDR1 MGHRA and CDR2 YSYEKL. This CDR3 contains 12 residues. CDR3 region: CATRDPTDKQYF. Here the CDR3 DNA reads TGCGCCACCCGGGATCCCACAGATAAGCAGTATTTT.

This clonotype was counted a single time. A clone one base away is much larger, so this may be a read error. This rearrangement joins TRBV6-5 to TRBJ1-2; no firm D call. The CDR3 runs 12 residues. With 11 bases removed from V and 8 bases from J, the gap between germline ends came to 18 bases. From germline, CDR1 is MNHEY and CDR2 SVGAGI. CDR3 protein: CASFGPSMGYTF. The CDR3 coding sequence is TGTGCCTCCTTCGGCCCAAGTATGGGCTACACCTTC.

This clonotype has at least ten counts. The chain links TRBV28 to TRBJ1-2, with 8 bases aligning to TRBD1. This CDR3 is built from 16 residues. After removal of 3 bases from V and 5 bases from J, the junction contained 11 bases not matched to a gene. Germline CDR1 MDHEN, CDR2 SYDVKM. The CDR3 region is CASSLIDRTGPYGYTF. The CDR3 coding sequence is TGTGCCAGCAGTTTGATAGACCGGACAGGGCCTTATGGCTACACCTTC.